This entry is about one T cell receptor beta chain. Its antigen is not identified. The entry originates in a study of shared clonotypes between healthy human individuals. General study findings and limits: Rarefaction showed that sequencing of sorted subsets was incomplete (despite large depth).

About 30,000 T cell genomes, or roughly 200 ng DNA, went into the sorted-subset replicate PCRs. Data came from immunoSEQ multiplex PCR; TCRdb stores just in-frame clones and leaves some out. The table shows some 2,500,000 clones, with roughly 93% occurring only once. Deletions cut 7 bases from V and 13 bases from J, with 14 bases between. Looked up from germline, CDR1 is SEHNR and CDR2 is FQNEAQ (reference sequence). The CDR3 is 11 residues long. Both subsets, CD45RA+ naive and CD45RA-negative memory, were split from the CD4+ cells. The chain combines TRBV7-9 with TRBJ2-1; perhaps TRBD2 as D (6 bases). Source material: naive CD4+ T cells from PBMCs. Subset in this sample: CD45RA+ positively selected. The receptor comes from a man in his late teens or twenties in good health. Some clones in this sample may be carry-over from other donors' samples. The CDR3 is CASTLRETQFF. The CDR3 nucleotides are TGTGCCAGCACTCTCCGGGAGACTCAGTTCTTC.